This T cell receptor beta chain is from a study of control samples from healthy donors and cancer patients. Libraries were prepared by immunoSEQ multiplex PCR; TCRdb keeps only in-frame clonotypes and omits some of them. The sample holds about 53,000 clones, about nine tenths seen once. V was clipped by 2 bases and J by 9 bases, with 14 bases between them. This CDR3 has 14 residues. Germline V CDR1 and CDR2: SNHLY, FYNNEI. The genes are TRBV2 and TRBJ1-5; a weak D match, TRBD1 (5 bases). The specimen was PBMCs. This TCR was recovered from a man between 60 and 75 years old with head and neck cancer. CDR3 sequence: CASSELSGLWPQHF. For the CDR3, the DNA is TGTGCCAGCAGTGAATTGTCAGGGCTCTGGCCCCAGCATTTT.